The clone carrying this T cell receptor (beta chain) was observed at least ten times. Its antigen remains unknown. This entry comes from a study of blood T cells in healthy people across ages. Findings and caveats of the study: Estimates based on one million T cells were treated as lower bounds.

The V gene end was trimmed by 2 bases and the J gene end by 5 bases; junction bases not matched to a gene: 6. Germline V gene data show CDR1 as SGHTA and CDR2 as FQGNSA. The CDR3 is 15 residues long. Together with a sample-barcoded 5' primer, a J-beta primer mix was included in a second PCR lasting about 7 to 11 cycles. TCRdb re-called the 5' RACE reads through MiXCR, storing one row per CDR3 protein. The table records 850,000 or so distinct CDR3 sequences, 29% of them present only once. The sequence was collected from a woman older than 75 in good health. Sequenced: blood. The J gene is TRBJ1-1, the V gene TRBV7-2; the match to TRBD1 covers 9 bases. In DNA form, the CDR3 reads TGTGCCAGCAGCTTACTACAGGGGGCGCCGACTGAAGCTTTCTTT. Its protein is CASSLLQGAPTEAFF.